This T cell receptor (beta chain) was identified during a study of cytomegalovirus exposure and HLA in healthy donors. Looked up from germline, CDR1 is GTSNPN and CDR2 is SVGIG (reference sequence). Deletions cut 5 bases from V and 1 base from J, with 15 bases between. The CDR3 has 15 residues. At the time of sampling, donors were nominally healthy, though unrecorded immune exposures were likely. Study-wide results and caveats: With later analysis, a missense DCLRE1C variant became linked to TCR beta V- and J-gene trimming. It was approximately 160 TCR beta chains that were listed as cytomegalovirus-associated.

PCR used 60 Vbeta primers and 13 Jbeta primers. Only in-frame clones appear in the TCRdb table, and some are missing; sequencing was by immunoSEQ multiplex PCR. The ten most abundant clones cover roughly 5% of a sample with fewer than 95,000 clones. Points on this clone: The antigen remains unidentified.

The J gene is TRBJ2-4, the V gene TRBV30; D perhaps matches TRBD1 (7 bases). The TCR comes from a woman aged 40 to 50 in good health and CMV-seropositive. The material sequenced was PBMCs. CDR3 nucleotides: TGTGCCTGGGGGGATGCAGGGGGGGCCAAAAACATTCAGTACTTC. It codes for CAWGDAGGAKNIQYF.